The rows below give T cell receptor beta chains drawn from one sample of a study of T-cell memory formation after mild COVID-19. TCRdb re-called the 5' RACE reads through MiXCR, storing one row per CDR3 protein. The sample has roughly 450,000 distinct CDR3 sequences, roughly 20% seen once; the top ten hold roughly 12%. Sequenced: PBMCs or a T cell subset sorted from them (not recorded which). The receptors shown here come from an adult woman who had mild COVID-19 (a few samples of this study predate the infection). Cell type and time point are not known. Each CDR3 is given with its conserved first and last residue. The D gene is left open where the match is weak. The size of a clone is reported for some rows only, either as once, few or many, or as a class for expanded clones.

J: TRBJ1-2; D: TRBD1; V: TRBV5-5; size: .; DNA: TGTGCCAGCAGCCCCGACCCGACAGGGGGCGGCTACACCTTC; CDR3: CASSPDPTGGGYTF
J: TRBJ2-4; D: .; V: TRBV7-6; size: .; DNA: TGTGCCAGCAGCTCCCCGGGGGGCCACATTCAGTACTTC; CDR3: CASSSPGGHIQYF
J: TRBJ2-7; D: .; V: TRBV7-2; size: .; DNA: TGTGCCAGCAGCTTATTTTTAGGGCGGGACTCCTACGAGCAGTACTTC; CDR3: CASSLFLGRDSYEQYF
J: TRBJ2-3; D: .; V: TRBV19; size: .; DNA: TGTGCCAGTAGTATAGTTGGATCAGATACGCAGTATTTT; CDR3: CASSIVGSDTQYF
J: TRBJ2-1; D: .; V: TRBV12-3/TRBV12-4; size: .; DNA: TGTGCCAGCAGAACAGGTAGATCCTACAATGAGCAGTTCTTC; CDR3: CASRTGRSYNEQFF
J: TRBJ1-1; D: TRBD1; V: TRBV6-5; size: few; DNA: TGTGCCAGCAGTGTGGACAGGGTCGGGAACACTGAAGCTTTCTTT; CDR3: CASSVDRVGNTEAFF
J: TRBJ2-5; D: .; V: TRBV7-8; size: many; DNA: TGTGCCAGCAGCCAATCGGCTTGGTACCAAGAGACCCAGTACTTC; CDR3: CASSQSAWYQETQYF
J: TRBJ2-1; D: TRBD2; V: TRBV5-5; size: few; DNA: TGTGCCAGCAGCTATACCGGGACTAGCCAGCGCTACAATGAGCAGTTCTTC; CDR3: CASSYTGTSQRYNEQFF
J: TRBJ2-7; D: .; V: TRBV20-1; size: .; DNA: TGCAGTGCTAGCCCCAGCATGTACGAGCAGTACTTC; CDR3: CSASPSMYEQYF
J: TRBJ2-7; D: .; V: TRBV19; size: few; DNA: TGTGCCAGTAGTGTTCACAGGTCAACAGCCTCCTACGAGCAGTACTTC; CDR3: CASSVHRSTASYEQYF
J: TRBJ1-2; D: .; V: TRBV18; size: few; DNA: TGTGCCAGCTCACCTCCTGCGGCATTGGGCGGCTACACCTTC; CDR3: CASSPPAALGGYTF
J: TRBJ1-1; D: .; V: TRBV5-1; size: few; DNA: TGCGCCAGCAGCTGGAATTCGGGTTCGAACACTGAAGCTTTCTTT; CDR3: CASSWNSGSNTEAFF
J: TRBJ1-2; D: .; V: TRBV5-6; size: .; DNA: TGTGCCAGCAGCTTGGGCAGCGGGGTCGGCTACACCTTC; CDR3: CASSLGSGVGYTF
J: TRBJ2-1; D: .; V: TRBV9; size: .; DNA: TGTGCCAGCAGCGCTGGGACGAACAATGAGCAGTTCTTC; CDR3: CASSAGTNNEQFF
J: TRBJ1-2; D: .; V: TRBV25-1; size: .; DNA: TGTGCCAGCAGCCCTGCAGGGGTCCGCCAGAAGGGCTACACCTTC; CDR3: CASSPAGVRQKGYTF
J: TRBJ2-7; D: .; V: TRBV3-1; size: many; DNA: TGTGCCAGCAGCCATTCAGTTACCTACGAGCAGTACTTC; CDR3: CASSHSVTYEQYF
J: TRBJ2-1; D: TRBD2; V: TRBV12-3/TRBV12-4; size: few; DNA: TGTGCCAGCACCGTGACAGCGGGGAGTGAGCAGTTCTTC; CDR3: CASTVTAGSEQFF
J: TRBJ2-5; D: TRBD2; V: TRBV9; size: .; DNA: TGTGCCAGCAGCGCCCTAGTGCATAGCGGGGGTCGGGAGACCCAGTACTTC; CDR3: CASSALVHSGGRETQYF
J: TRBJ2-7; D: .; V: TRBV2; size: few; DNA: TGTGCCAGCAAATCCCGGGACGGACCTATCGAGCAGTACTTC; CDR3: CASKSRDGPIEQYF
J: TRBJ2-1; D: TRBD1; V: TRBV2; size: few; DNA: TGTGCCAGCAGTGGGGACAGCAATGAGCAGTTCTTC; CDR3: CASSGDSNEQFF
J: TRBJ2-5; D: .; V: TRBV5-1; size: few; DNA: TGCGCCAGCAGCTTGGGAGGAGTAACTCGGGAGACCCAGTACTTC; CDR3: CASSLGGVTRETQYF
J: TRBJ2-2; D: TRBD1; V: TRBV18; size: few; DNA: TGTGCCAGCTCAGAAGGACAGGCTACAACCGGGGAGCTGTTTTTT; CDR3: CASSEGQATTGELFF
J: TRBJ1-1; D: .; V: TRBV6-5; size: .; DNA: TGTGCCAGCAGTTACCTACCGAGACAGGCTCGATCTGAAGCTTTCTTT; CDR3: CASSYLPRQARSEAFF
J: TRBJ1-6; D: TRBD1; V: TRBV7-9; size: .; DNA: TGTGCCAGCAGCTTTATCCGGGACAGGTTGGAATCACCCATCCACTTT; CDR3: CASSFIRDRLESPIHF
J: TRBJ1-4; D: TRBD1; V: TRBV5-1; size: .; DNA: TGCGCCAGCAGCACGGGACAGATAAATGAAAAACTGTTTTTT; CDR3: CASSTGQINEKLFF
J: TRBJ2-7; D: .; V: TRBV6-5; size: few; DNA: TGTGCCAGCAGACCAACCGGGACTCCGAGCTCCTACGAGCAGTACTTC; CDR3: CASRPTGTPSSYEQYF
J: TRBJ2-1; D: TRBD2; V: TRBV27; size: few; DNA: TGTGCCAGCAGTTTAGCAAGCGGGAGGTTCTACAATGAGCAGTTCTTC; CDR3: CASSLASGRFYNEQFF
J: TRBJ2-1; D: .; V: TRBV7-2; size: .; DNA: TGTGCCAGCAGCTTTCCCGGGAGCAATGAGCAGTTCTTC; CDR3: CASSFPGSNEQFF
J: TRBJ2-7; D: .; V: TRBV7-9; size: .; DNA: TGTGCCAGCAGCCGACGAGGAAACTACGAGCAGTACTTC; CDR3: CASSRRGNYEQYF
J: TRBJ2-1; D: TRBD2; V: TRBV4-3; size: .; DNA: TGCGCCAGCAGCCAAGATCCGGTCAGACTAGCGGGATACCCCAGGGAGCAGTTCTTC; CDR3: CASSQDPVRLAGYPREQFF
J: TRBJ1-2; D: .; V: TRBV5-1; size: .; DNA: TGCGCCAGCAGCTTGGGACAGGCCACCGCCTTCTATGGCTACACCTTC; CDR3: CASSLGQATAFYGYTF
J: TRBJ1-5; D: .; V: TRBV12-3/TRBV12-4; size: .; DNA: TGTGCCAGCAGTTTGGGACTACCCCATCAGCCCCAGCATTTT; CDR3: CASSLGLPHQPQHF
J: TRBJ2-7; D: TRBD1; V: TRBV12-3/TRBV12-4; size: few; DNA: TGTGCCAGCACCATGAGCGGGACAGGGGGCTACGAGCAGTACTTC; CDR3: CASTMSGTGGYEQYF
J: TRBJ1-5; D: .; V: TRBV7-2; size: few; DNA: TGTGCCAGCAGCTTTTCCGGGGAGACCCAGCATTTT; CDR3: CASSFSGETQHF
J: TRBJ2-5; D: .; V: TRBV12-3/TRBV12-4; size: .; DNA: TGTGCCAGCAGTTTACAATCCTTGGAGGGAGGTTACTTC; CDR3: CASSLQSLEGGYF
J: TRBJ1-1; D: .; V: TRBV27; size: few; DNA: TGTGCCAGCAGTTTATCACTCGGGTGGAACACTGAAGCTTTCTTT; CDR3: CASSLSLGWNTEAFF
J: TRBJ2-3; D: TRBD2; V: TRBV7-9; size: .; DNA: TGTGCCAGCAGCCCTGGACTAGCGGGTCTAACCTATACGCAGTATTTT; CDR3: CASSPGLAGLTYTQYF
J: TRBJ2-3; D: .; V: TRBV5-6; size: .; DNA: TGTGCCAGCAGCTTTAAGACAGGCACAGATACGCAGTATTTT; CDR3: CASSFKTGTDTQYF